Following are 13 T cell receptor beta chains from one sample sequenced in a study of T cells in Graves' hyperthyroidism and ophthalmopathy (dated by TCRdb to about 2019). Library generation was performed with multiplex PCR. The instrument given in TCRdb is Illumina HiSeq 2000. The TCR beta CDR3 regions were amplified from RNA transcripts. A first-round RT-PCR of the TCR CDR3 used the HTBI primer set with the Qiagen OneStep RT-PCR kit. Clones were called with MiXCR by TCRdb after fastp trimmed the public reads at Q25, and only in-frame beta chains were retained. Rows merge per CDR3 protein into single entries with the most common DNA and genes. The sample table lists a few hundred thousand distinct CDR3 sequences, 15% to 20% of them with a count of one. The ten largest clones capture around 15% of the sample. Sequenced: blood. The receptors derive from a woman aged 40 to 50 with Graves' ophthalmopathy.

This clonotype was detected many times. The rearrangement uses TRBV5-1 and TRBJ2-7, with 7 bases matching TRBD1. Germline CDR1 is SGHRS and CDR2 is YFSETQ. The CDR3 runs to 15 residues. V lost 5 bases to trimming and J lost 2 bases; unmatched junction nucleotides: 10. The DNA for the CDR3 is TGCGCCAGCAGGGGACAGACACGGGGACCCTACGAGCAGTACTTC. This translates into CASRGQTRGPYEQYF.

This clonotype was observed at least ten times. This chain connects TRBV20-1 to TRBJ1-2, with 8 bases that match TRBD1. V was pared by 6 bases and J by 2 bases, with 2 bases of the junction left unmatched. Germline lookup yields CDR1 DFQATT and CDR2 SNEGSKA (reference sequence). CDR3 length: 12 amino acids. The CDR3 loop is CSAWTGNYGYTF. The CDR3 bases are TGCAGTGCCTGGACAGGGAACTATGGCTACACCTTC.

This clonotype was seen many times. The V call is TRBV6-1, the J call TRBJ1-5; a possible D gene is TRBD1 (5 bases). Germline V gives CDR1 MNHNS, CDR2 SASEGT. The length of the CDR3 is 14 residues. With 6 bases removed from V and 1 base from J, the gap between germline ends came to 10 bases. CDR3 sequence reads: CASRQGMSNQPQHF. The CDR3 nucleotides are TGTGCCAGCAGGCAGGGTATGAGCAATCAGCCCCAGCATTTT.

This clonotype has more than one count but fewer than ten. V usage is TRBV11-1 and J usage is TRBJ2-7, with D possibly being TRBD1 (6 bases). V lost 2 bases and J lost 2, with 10 bases in between. The CDR3 covers 14 residues. Germline V lookup: CDR1 SGHAT, CDR2 FQDESV (reference sequence). CDR3 residues: CASSLTGSPYEQYF. The DNA of the CDR3 is TGTGCCAGCAGCTTAACAGGGAGCCCCTACGAGCAGTACTTC. The full variable domain, its missing parts supplied by reference TRBV11-1 and TRBJ2-7, is EAEVAQSPRYKITEKSQAVAFWCDPISGHATLYWYRQILGQGPELLVQFQDESVVDDSQLPKDRFSAERLKGVDSTLKIQPAELGDSAMYLCASSLTGSPYEQYFGPGTRLTVT.

Details on this clonotype: The CDR3 end shows no conserved phenylalanine or tryptophan, and so a read error is likely. The chain links TRBV6-5 to TRBJ2-7; 13 bases are a match to TRBD2. The germline V gene has CDR1 MNHEY and CDR2 SVGAGI. The CDR3 spans 17 residues. The CDR3 region is CASSYGGLAGESYGQYL. In DNA, the CDR3 is TGTGCCAGCAGTTACGGAGGACTAGCGGGAGAGTCCTACGGGCAGTACCTC.

The J gene is TRBJ2-7, the V gene TRBV7-8; tentatively, D is TRBD1 (6 bases). V lost 5 bases and J 0 bases, leaving 14 bases between the germline ends. The length of the CDR3 is 15 residues. Germline assignment: CDR1 SGHVS and CDR2 FQNEAQ. The CDR3 region is CASSARRDTSYEQYF. CDR3 DNA: TGTGCCAGCAGCGCCCGCCGGGACACCTCCTACGAGCAGTACTTC.

This clonotype was seen at least ten times. The chain joins TRBV20-1 to TRBJ2-5, with TRBD2 matching over 11 bases. J lost 4 bases, V lost 1 base, and 8 bases had no gene match. CDR1 is DFQATT, CDR2 SNEGSKA, per germline (reference sequence). The CDR3 consists of 16 residues. The CDR3 region is CSARGVSGRAGETQYF. The CDR3 nucleotides read TGCAGTGCTAGAGGGGTTAGCGGGAGGGCGGGAGAGACCCAGTACTTC.

The table lists this clonotype with a few counts. The chain couples TRBV7-3 to TRBJ2-3, with no clear D. The CDR3 has 14 amino acids. V was shortened by 2 bases and J by 4 bases, with 10 bases between the two germline ends. Germline V gene data show CDR1 as SGHTA and CDR2 as FQGTGA. CDR3 coding DNA: TGTGCCAGCAGCTTATCCAAGTTAGCAGATACGCAGTATTTT. Its translation: CASSLSKLADTQYF. Using reference TRBV7-3 and TRBJ2-3 for the parts outside the CDR3, the full variable domain is GAGVSQTPSNKVTEKGKYVELRCDPISGHTALYWYRQSLGQGPEFLIYFQGTGAADDSGLPNDRFFAVRPEGSVSTLKIQRTERGDSAVYLCASSLSKLADTQYFGPGTRLTVL.

This clonotype was detected ten times or more. The rearrangement links TRBV4-1 to TRBJ1-5, with unresolved D. The CDR3 contains 14 residues. In germline, CDR1 is MGHRA, CDR2 YSYEKL. V lost 1 base and J 7 bases, leaving 11 bases between the germline ends. The CDR3 loop is CASSQGSGQQPQHF. The CDR3 DNA sequence: TGCGCCAGCAGCCAAGGAAGTGGGCAGCAGCCCCAGCATTTT.

As for this clonotype: The CDR3 carries no conserved terminal phenylalanine or tryptophan, so it likely arises from a read error. The DNA is left out, because the CDR3 cannot be placed on it with certainty; the CDR3 is given as TCRdb lists it. The chain carries TRBV12-3 or TRBV12-4 and TRBJ2-7. Ends included, the CDR3 has 13 residues. The CDR3 loop is CASSPRPVDERYL.

This clonotype was seen many times. The chain is built from TRBV20-1 and TRBJ2-7, with TRBD1 as a possible D gene (5 bases). Trimming left V 3 bases short and J 0 bases short, with 6 bases between. The CDR3 length is 12 residues. The germline CDR1 and CDR2 sequences are DFQATT and SNEGSKA (reference sequence). The CDR3, as DNA: TGCAGTGCTAGGGACATCTCCTACGAGCAGTACTTC. Translation gives CSARDISYEQYF.

Ten or more counts support this clonotype. The chain joins TRBV14 to TRBJ2-7; weak D call: TRBD1 (6 bases). V lost 3 bases and J 6 bases, leaving 15 bases between the germline ends. CDR3 length: 14 residues. Germline V gives CDR1 SGHDN, CDR2 FVKESK. The CDR3 loop reads CASSQRGGGSEQYF. DNA of the CDR3: TGTGCCAGCAGCCAGCGTGGGGGCGGATCCGAGCAGTACTTC.

In this sample, this clonotype turned up many times. The chain carries TRBV5-4 and TRBJ1-2, with D hard to call. The V gene lost 1 base and the J gene lost 5 bases, with 12 bases spanning the gap. This CDR3 has 14 amino acids. Germline lookup yields CDR1 SGHNT and CDR2 YYREEE (reference sequence). CDR3 sequence: CASSLWGYPYGYTF. DNA for the CDR3: TGTGCCAGCAGCTTGTGGGGTTACCCTTATGGCTACACCTTC.